The text below deals with one T cell receptor (beta chain). The antigen is unknown. The CDR3 consists of 15 residues. Germline values: CDR1 MDHEN, CDR2 SYDVKM. The V end was cut by 7 bases, the J end by 5 bases, with 21 bases between. The data were taken from a study of blood T cells in healthy people across ages. Study results and limitations: The long-lived group displayed more naive CD4+ cells, plus higher diversity, than the aged donors did.

A second PCR, run for about 7 to 11 cycles, used a sample-barcoded 5' primer plus a J-beta primer mix. From the 5' RACE reads, TCRdb called clonotypes with MiXCR, one entry per CDR3 protein. The sample consists of roughly 1,000,000 distinct CDR3 sequences, approximately 25% of them appearing once. Extraction of total RNA produced a minimum of 5.5 micrograms from each sample. This same sample was also taken into another study, of T cells of mothers and their children.

This chain joins TRBV28 and TRBJ2-7; D is perhaps TRBD1 (5 bases). The source material was blood. This clonotype was obtained from a girl aged 2-10 years in good health. The CDR3 region is CASTATRAAEDEQYF. DNA of the CDR3: TGTGCCAGCACCGCGACCAGGGCAGCAGAGGACGAGCAGTACTTC.